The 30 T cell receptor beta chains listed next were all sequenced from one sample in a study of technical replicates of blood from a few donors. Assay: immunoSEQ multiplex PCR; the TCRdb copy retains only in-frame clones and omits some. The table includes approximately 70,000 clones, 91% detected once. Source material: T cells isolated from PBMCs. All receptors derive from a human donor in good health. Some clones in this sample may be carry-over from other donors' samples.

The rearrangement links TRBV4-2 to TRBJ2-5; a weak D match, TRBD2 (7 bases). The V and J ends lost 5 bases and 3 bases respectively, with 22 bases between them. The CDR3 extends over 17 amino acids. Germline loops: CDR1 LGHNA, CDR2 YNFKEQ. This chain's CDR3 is CASSAFMGGPGKETQYF. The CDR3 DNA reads TGTGCCAGCAGCGCCTTTATGGGGGGGCCAGGGAAAGAGACCCAGTACTTC.

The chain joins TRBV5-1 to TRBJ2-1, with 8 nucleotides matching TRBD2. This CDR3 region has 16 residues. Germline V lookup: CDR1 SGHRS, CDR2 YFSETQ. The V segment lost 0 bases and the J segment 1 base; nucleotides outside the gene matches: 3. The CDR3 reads CASSLASGSSYNEQFF. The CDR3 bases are TGCGCCAGCAGCTTGGCAAGCGGGAGTTCCTACAATGAGCAGTTCTTC. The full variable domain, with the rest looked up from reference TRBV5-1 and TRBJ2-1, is KAGVTQTPRYLIKTRGQQVTLSCSPISGHRSVSWYQQTPGQGLQFLFEYFSETQRNKGNFPGRFSGRQFSNSRSEMNVSTLELGDSALYLCASSLASGSSYNEQFFGPGTRLTVL.

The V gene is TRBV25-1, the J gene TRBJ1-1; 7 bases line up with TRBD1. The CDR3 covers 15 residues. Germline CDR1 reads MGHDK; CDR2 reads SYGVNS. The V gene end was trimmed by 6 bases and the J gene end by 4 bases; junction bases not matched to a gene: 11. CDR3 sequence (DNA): TGTGCCAGCAGGACCGCCGGGACAGTAGGCACTGAAGCTTTCTTT. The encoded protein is CASRTAGTVGTEAFF.

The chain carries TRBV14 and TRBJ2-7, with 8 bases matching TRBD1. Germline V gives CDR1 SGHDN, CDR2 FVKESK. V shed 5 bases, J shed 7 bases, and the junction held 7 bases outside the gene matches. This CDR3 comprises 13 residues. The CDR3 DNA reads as TGTGCCAGCAGCACGACAGGGGTTTGGGAGCAGTACTTC. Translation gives CASSTTGVWEQYF. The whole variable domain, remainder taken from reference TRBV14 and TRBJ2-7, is EAGVTQFPSHSVIEKGQTVTLRCDPISGHDNLYWYRRVMGKEIKFLLHFVKESKQDESGMPNNRFLAERTGGTYSTLKVQPAELEDSGVYFCASSTTGVWEQYFGPGTRLTVT.

The CDR3 DNA reads TGCGCCAGCAGCGGAGGAGGGCGAGACTATGGCTACACCTTC. This sequence encodes CASSGGGRDYGYTF. The chain employs TRBV5-1 and TRBJ1-2; no clear D gene. Trimming stripped 4 bases from V and 3 bases from J, with 13 bases between. This CDR3 is built from 14 residues. Germline V gene data show CDR1 as SGHRS and CDR2 as YFSETQ.

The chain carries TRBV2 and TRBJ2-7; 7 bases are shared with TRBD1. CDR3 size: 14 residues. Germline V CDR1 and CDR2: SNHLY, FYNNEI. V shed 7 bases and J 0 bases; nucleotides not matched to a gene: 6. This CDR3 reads CASKAGGFSYEQYF. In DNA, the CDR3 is TGTGCCAGCAAAGCAGGGGGTTTCTCCTACGAGCAGTACTTC.

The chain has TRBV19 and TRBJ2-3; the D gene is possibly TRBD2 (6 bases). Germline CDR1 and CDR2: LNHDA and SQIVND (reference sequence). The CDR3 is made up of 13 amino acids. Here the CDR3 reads CSSGRGSADTQYF. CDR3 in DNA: TGTAGTTCGGGACGGGGGTCGGCAGATACGCAGTATTTT.

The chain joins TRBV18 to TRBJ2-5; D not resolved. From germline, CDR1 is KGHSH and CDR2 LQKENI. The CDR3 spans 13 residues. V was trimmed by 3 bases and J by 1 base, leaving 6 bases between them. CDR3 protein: CASSPRPQETQYF. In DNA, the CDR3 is TGTGCCAGCTCACCGAGGCCCCAAGAGACCCAGTACTTC.

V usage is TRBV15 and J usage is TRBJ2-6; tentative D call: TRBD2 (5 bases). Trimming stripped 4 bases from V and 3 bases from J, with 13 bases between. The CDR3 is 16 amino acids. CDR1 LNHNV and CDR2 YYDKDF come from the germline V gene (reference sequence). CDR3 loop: CATSMEPGDGANVLTF. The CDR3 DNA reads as TGTGCCACCAGCATGGAGCCCGGGGATGGGGCCAACGTCCTGACTTTC.

This chain's CDR3 is CASSPGTGAGTYEQYF. The CDR3 DNA reads as TGTGCCAGCAGCCCAGGGACAGGGGCGGGAACCTACGAGCAGTACTTC. This chain connects TRBV7-9 to TRBJ2-7; 10 bases are a match to TRBD1. This CDR3 is built from 16 residues. Germline CDR1 SEHNR, CDR2 FQNEAQ (reference sequence). V lost 5 bases to trimming and J lost 2 bases; unmatched junction nucleotides: 9. Together with reference TRBV7-9 and TRBJ2-7, the CDR3 gives the full variable domain: DTGVSQNPRHKITKRGQNVTFRCDPISEHNRLYWYRQTLGQGPEFLTYFQNEAQLEKSRLLSDRFSAERPKGSFSTLEIQRTEQGDSAMYLCASSPGTGAGTYEQYFGPGTRLTVT.

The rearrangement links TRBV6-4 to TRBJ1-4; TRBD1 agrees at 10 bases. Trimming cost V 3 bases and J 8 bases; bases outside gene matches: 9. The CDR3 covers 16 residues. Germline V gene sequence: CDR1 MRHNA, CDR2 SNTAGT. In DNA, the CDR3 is TGTGCCAGCAGTGAACCGACAGGGGGCGTTGTCGAAAAACTGTTTTTT. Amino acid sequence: CASSEPTGGVVEKLFF.

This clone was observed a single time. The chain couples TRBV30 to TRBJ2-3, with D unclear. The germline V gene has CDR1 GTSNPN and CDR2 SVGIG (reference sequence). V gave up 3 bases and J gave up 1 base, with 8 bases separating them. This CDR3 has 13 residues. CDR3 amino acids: CAWSWSGTDTQYF. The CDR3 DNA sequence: TGTGCCTGGAGCTGGAGCGGCACAGATACGCAGTATTTT.

The CDR3 here is CASSQLTGNTIYF. The CDR3 nucleotides are TGCGCCAGCAGCCAACTTACAGGGAACACCATATATTTT. V gene TRBV4-1 combines with J gene TRBJ1-3, with TRBD1 as a possible D gene (6 bases). Germline CDR1 MGHRA, CDR2 YSYEKL. The V gene lost 2 bases and the J gene lost 7 bases, with 9 bases spanning the gap. The CDR3 covers 13 residues.

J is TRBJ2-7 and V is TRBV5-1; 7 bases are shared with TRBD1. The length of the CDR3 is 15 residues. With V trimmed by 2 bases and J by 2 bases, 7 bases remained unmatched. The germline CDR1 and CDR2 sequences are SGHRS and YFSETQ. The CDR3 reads CASSFLQGPPYEQYF. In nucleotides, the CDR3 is TGCGCCAGCAGCTTCTTACAGGGGCCCCCCTACGAGCAGTACTTC.

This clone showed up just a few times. The CDR3, as DNA: TGTGCCAGCAGCATAGGACACACAGGGGGCACTGAAGCTTTCTTT. Amino acids: CASSIGHTGGTEAFF. V is TRBV7-2 and J is TRBJ1-1; TRBD1 matches at 8 bases. The CDR3 is made up of 15 amino acids. Germline V gives CDR1 SGHTA, CDR2 FQGNSA. After removal of 5 bases from V and 4 bases from J, the junction contained 9 bases not matched to a gene. Looking up the rest from reference TRBV7-2 and TRBJ1-1 gives the full variable domain: GAGVSQSPSNKVTEKGKDVELRCDPISGHTALYWYRQSLGQGLEFLIYFQGNSAPDKSGLPSDRFSAERTGGSVSTLTIQRTQQEDSAVYLCASSIGHTGGTEAFFGQGTRLTVV.

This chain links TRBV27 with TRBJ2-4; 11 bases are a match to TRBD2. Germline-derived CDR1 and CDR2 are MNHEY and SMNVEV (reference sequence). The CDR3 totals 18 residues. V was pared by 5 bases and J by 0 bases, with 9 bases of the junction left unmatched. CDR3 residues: CASSPTGTSGLAKNIQYF. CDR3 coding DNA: TGTGCCAGCAGTCCAACCGGGACTAGCGGATTAGCCAAAAACATTCAGTACTTC.

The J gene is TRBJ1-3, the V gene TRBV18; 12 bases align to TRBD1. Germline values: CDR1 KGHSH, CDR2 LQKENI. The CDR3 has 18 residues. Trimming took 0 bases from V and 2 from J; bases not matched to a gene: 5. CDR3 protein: CASSPPGQGAETGNTIYF. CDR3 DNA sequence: TGTGCCAGCTCACCACCGGGACAGGGGGCTGAAACTGGAAACACCATATATTTT.

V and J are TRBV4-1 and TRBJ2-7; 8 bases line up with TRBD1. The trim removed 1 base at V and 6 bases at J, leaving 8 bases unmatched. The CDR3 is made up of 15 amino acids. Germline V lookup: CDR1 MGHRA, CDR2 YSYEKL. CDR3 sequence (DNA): TGCGCCAGCAGCCAAGGTCCTGGACAGGGCACCGAGCAGTACTTC. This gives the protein CASSQGPGQGTEQYF.

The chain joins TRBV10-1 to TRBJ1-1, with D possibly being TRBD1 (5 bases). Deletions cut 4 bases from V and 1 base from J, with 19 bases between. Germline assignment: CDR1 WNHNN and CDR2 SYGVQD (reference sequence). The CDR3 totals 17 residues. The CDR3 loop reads CASSALGPYGGNTEAFF. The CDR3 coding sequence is TGCGCCAGCAGTGCCTTGGGGCCTTATGGCGGGAACACTGAAGCTTTCTTT.

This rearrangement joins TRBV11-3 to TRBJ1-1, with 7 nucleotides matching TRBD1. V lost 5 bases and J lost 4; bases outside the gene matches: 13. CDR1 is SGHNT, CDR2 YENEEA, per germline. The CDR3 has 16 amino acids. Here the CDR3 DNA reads TGTGCCAGCAGCCCCGGACAGGCAGGGAGTGGCACTGAAGCTTTCTTT. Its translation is CASSPGQAGSGTEAFF.

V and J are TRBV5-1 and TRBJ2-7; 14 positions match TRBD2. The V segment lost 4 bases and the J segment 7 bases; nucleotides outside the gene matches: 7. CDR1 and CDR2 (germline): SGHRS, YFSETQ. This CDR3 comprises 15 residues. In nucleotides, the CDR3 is TGCGCCAGCAGCACCGGACTAGCGGGGGGAATAGAGCAGTACTTC. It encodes CASSTGLAGGIEQYF. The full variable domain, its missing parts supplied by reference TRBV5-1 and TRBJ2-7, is KAGVTQTPRYLIKTRGQQVTLSCSPISGHRSVSWYQQTPGQGLQFLFEYFSETQRNKGNFPGRFSGRQFSNSRSEMNVSTLELGDSALYLCASSTGLAGGIEQYFGPGTRLTVT.

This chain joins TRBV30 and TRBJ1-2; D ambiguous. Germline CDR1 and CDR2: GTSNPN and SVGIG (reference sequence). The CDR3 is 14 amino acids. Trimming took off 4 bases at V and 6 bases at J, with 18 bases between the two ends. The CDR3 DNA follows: TGTGCCTGGACCCCGTTTTCTGGGAGTAATGGCTACACCTTC. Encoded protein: CAWTPFSGSNGYTF.

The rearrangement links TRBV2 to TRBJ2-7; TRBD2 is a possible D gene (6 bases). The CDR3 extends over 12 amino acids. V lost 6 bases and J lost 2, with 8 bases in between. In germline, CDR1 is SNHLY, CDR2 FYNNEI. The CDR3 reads CASRGGTYEQYF. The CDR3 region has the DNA TGTGCCAGCAGGGGGGGTACCTACGAGCAGTACTTC.

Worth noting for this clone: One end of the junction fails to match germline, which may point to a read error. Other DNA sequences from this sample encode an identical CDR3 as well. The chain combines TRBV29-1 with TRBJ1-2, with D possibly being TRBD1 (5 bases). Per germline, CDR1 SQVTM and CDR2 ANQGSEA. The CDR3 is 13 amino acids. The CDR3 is CSVFLGGEYGYAF. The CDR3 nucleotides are TGCAGCGTTTTTTTGGGAGGGGAGTATGGCTACGCCTTC. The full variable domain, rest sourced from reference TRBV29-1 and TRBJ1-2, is SAVISQKPSRDICQRGTSLTIQCQVDSQVTMMFWYRQQPGQSLTLIATANQGSEATYESGFVIDKFPISRPNLTFSTLTVSNMSPEDSSIYLCSVFLGGEYGYAFGSGTRLTVV.

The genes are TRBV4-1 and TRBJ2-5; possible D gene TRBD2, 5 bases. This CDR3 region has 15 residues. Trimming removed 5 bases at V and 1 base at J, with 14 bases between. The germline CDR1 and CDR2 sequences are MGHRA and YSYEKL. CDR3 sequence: CASSWIGNFQETQYF. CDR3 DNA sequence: TGCGCCAGCAGCTGGATCGGGAACTTCCAAGAGACCCAGTACTTC.

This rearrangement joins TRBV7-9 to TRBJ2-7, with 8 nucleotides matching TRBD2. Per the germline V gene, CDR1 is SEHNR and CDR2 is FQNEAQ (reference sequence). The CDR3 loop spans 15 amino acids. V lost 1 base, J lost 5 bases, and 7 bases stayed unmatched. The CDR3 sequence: CASSLEGLAQDEQYF. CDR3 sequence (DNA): TGTGCCAGCAGCTTAGAAGGACTAGCCCAGGACGAGCAGTACTTC. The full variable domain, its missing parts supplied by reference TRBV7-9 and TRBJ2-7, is DTGVSQNPRHKITKRGQNVTFRCDPISEHNRLYWYRQTLGQGPEFLTYFQNEAQLEKSRLLSDRFSAERPKGSFSTLEIQRTEQGDSAMYLCASSLEGLAQDEQYFGPGTRLTVT.

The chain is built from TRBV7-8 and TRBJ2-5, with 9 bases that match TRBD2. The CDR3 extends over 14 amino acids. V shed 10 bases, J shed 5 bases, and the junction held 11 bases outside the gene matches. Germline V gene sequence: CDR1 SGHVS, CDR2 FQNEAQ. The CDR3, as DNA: TGTGCCACCCCGGAGCGGGGGGTCATGGAGACCCAGTACTTC. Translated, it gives CATPERGVMETQYF.

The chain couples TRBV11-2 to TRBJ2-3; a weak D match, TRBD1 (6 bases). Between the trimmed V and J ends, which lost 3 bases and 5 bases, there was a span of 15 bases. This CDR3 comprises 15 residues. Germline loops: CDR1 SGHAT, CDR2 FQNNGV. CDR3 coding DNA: TGTGCCAGCAGCTTCGAAGGGGGACACTTAGATACGCAGTATTTT. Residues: CASSFEGGHLDTQYF. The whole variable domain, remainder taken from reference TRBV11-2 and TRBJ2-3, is EAGVAQSPRYKIIEKRQSVAFWCNPISGHATLYWYQQILGQGPKLLIQFQNNGVVDDSQLPKDRFSAERLKGVDSTLKIQPAKLEDSAVYLCASSFEGGHLDTQYFGPGTRLTVL.

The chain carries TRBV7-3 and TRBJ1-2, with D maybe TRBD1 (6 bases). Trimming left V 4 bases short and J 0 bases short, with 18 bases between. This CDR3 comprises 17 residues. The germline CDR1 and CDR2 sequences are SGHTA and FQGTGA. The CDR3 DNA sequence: TGTGCCAGCAGCTCCACCGGCCAGGGGCCTTCTAACTATGGCTACACCTTC. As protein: CASSSTGQGPSNYGYTF.

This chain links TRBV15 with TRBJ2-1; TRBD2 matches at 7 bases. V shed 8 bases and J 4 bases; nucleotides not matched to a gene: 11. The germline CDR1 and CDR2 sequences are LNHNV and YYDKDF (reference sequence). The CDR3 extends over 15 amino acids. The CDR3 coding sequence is TGTGCCACCGGTGTGCTGGGGGGGGTATACAATGAGCAGTTCTTC. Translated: CATGVLGGVYNEQFF.